These 25 T cell receptor beta chains were sequenced from one sample in a study of shared clonotypes between healthy human individuals. Clones were sequenced by immunoSEQ multiplex PCR, and TCRdb holds only the in-frame ones, with some missing. Here the sample spans 600,000 to 750,000 clones, 90% being singletons. The sequencing input was memory CD8+ T cells from PBMCs. Subset indicated: CD45RO+ cells pooled with CCR7-negative TemRA cells. The source of these receptors is a man between 18 and 29 years old in good health. Some clones in this sample may be carry-over from other donors' samples.

A remark on this clone: Other nucleotide sequences from this sample produce the same CDR3. J is TRBJ2-7 and V is TRBV27; tentative D call: TRBD2 (6 bases). This CDR3 has 13 amino acids. CDR1 and CDR2 (germline): MNHEY, SMNVEV (reference sequence). Trimming stripped 2 bases from V and 2 bases from J, with 7 bases between. The CDR3 protein is CASSLAGPYEQYF. In DNA, the CDR3 is TGTGCCAGCAGTTTAGCGGGACCCTACGAGCAGTACTTC.

The V and J genes are TRBV15 and TRBJ1-5; D remains ambiguous. The V end was cut by 8 bases, the J end by 9 bases, with 8 bases between. CDR3 length: 10 residues. CDR1 and CDR2 (germline): LNHNV, YYDKDF (reference sequence). The CDR3 is CATGKGPQHF. The CDR3 DNA follows: TGTGCCACCGGAAAAGGGCCCCAGCATTTT.

The rearrangement links TRBV14 to TRBJ1-4; D is perhaps TRBD1 (5 bases). V was shortened by 0 bases and J by 8 bases, with 13 bases between the two germline ends. From germline, CDR1 is SGHDN and CDR2 FVKESK. The CDR3 runs to 15 residues. The CDR3 region is CASSQDREPEEKLFF. The CDR3 nucleotides are TGTGCCAGCAGCCAAGACAGGGAACCGGAGGAAAAACTGTTTTTT. The entire variable domain, with the rest obtained from reference TRBV14 and TRBJ1-4, is as follows: EAGVTQFPSHSVIEKGQTVTLRCDPISGHDNLYWYRRVMGKEIKFLLHFVKESKQDESGMPNNRFLAERTGGTYSTLKVQPAELEDSGVYFCASSQDREPEEKLFFGSGTQLSVL.

This chain uses TRBV11-3 with TRBJ2-7; D may match TRBD1 or TRBD2 (6 bases each). Germline CDR1 is SGHNT and CDR2 is YENEEA. V was trimmed by 4 bases and J by 5 bases, leaving 9 bases between them. CDR3 length: 12 amino acids. Here the CDR3 reads CASSSGGHEQYF. The DNA for the CDR3 is TGTGCCAGCAGCTCCGGGGGCCACGAGCAGTACTTC.

This chain links TRBV7-5 with TRBJ2-7; the DNA was not used to check the table's D call, TRBD1. TRBV7-5 is annotated as a pseudogene. The CDR3 extends over 16 amino acids. The CDR3 here is CVRSPQGGATSYEQYF. The DNA for the CDR3 is TGTGTCAGAAGCCCGCAAGGGGGCGCTACCTCCTACGAGCAGTACTTC.

The chain carries TRBV7-9 and TRBJ1-3; no definite D call. The CDR3 contains 16 residues. The V end was cut by 3 bases, the J end by 0 bases, with 12 bases between. In germline, CDR1 is SEHNR, CDR2 FQNEAQ (reference sequence). CDR3 amino acids: CASSFMVTTSGNTIYF. The CDR3, as DNA: TGTGCCAGCAGCTTCATGGTAACAACCTCTGGAAACACCATATATTTT. The variable domain in full, completed from reference TRBV7-9 and TRBJ1-3, reads DTGVSQNPRHKITKRGQNVTFRCDPISEHNRLYWYRQTLGQGPEFLTYFQNEAQLEKSRLLSDRFSAERPKGSFSTLEIQRTEQGDSAMYLCASSFMVTTSGNTIYFGEGSWLTVV.

This clone was found a few times. J is TRBJ1-5 and V is TRBV30; D gene unclear. Per the germline V gene, CDR1 is GTSNPN and CDR2 is SVGIG (reference sequence). The CDR3 runs to 13 residues. The V and J ends lost 1 base and 6 bases respectively, with 10 bases between them. In DNA form, the CDR3 reads TGTGCCTGGAGTGAGGGCTCGGGTCAGCCCCAGCATTTT. Translated, it gives CAWSEGSGQPQHF.

The V gene is TRBV2, the J gene TRBJ2-7; D is possibly TRBD1 or TRBD2 (5 bases each). Deletions cut 5 bases from V and 0 bases from J, with 11 bases between. The CDR3 length is 14 residues. Germline CDR1 SNHLY, CDR2 FYNNEI. CDR3 sequence: CASSLGTASYEQYF. In nucleotides, the CDR3 is TGTGCCAGCAGTTTAGGGACGGCCTCCTACGAGCAGTACTTC.

This sequence joins TRBV10-3 and TRBJ2-1; D could derive from TRBD1 or TRBD2 (5 bases each). This CDR3 has 16 amino acids. Trimming left V 4 bases short and J 1 base short, with 14 bases between. Germline V CDR1 and CDR2: ENHRY, SYGVKD. Here the CDR3 DNA reads TGTGCCATCAGTGGTTGGCAGGGAGAATCCTACAATGAGCAGTTCTTC. Translating gives CAISGWQGESYNEQFF.

On this clone itself: At one of its ends the junction is not consistent with the germline gene, which may arise from a read error. Other DNA sequences in this sample translate to the same CDR3. The chain carries TRBV27 and TRBJ2-2; D possibly matches TRBD1 or TRBD2 (6 bases each). Germline values: CDR1 MNHEY, CDR2 SMNVEV (reference sequence). This CDR3 comprises 15 residues. The CDR3 DNA reads TGTGCCAGCAGTTTTAGGGGGGCAAGCACCGGGGAGCTGTTCTTT. Amino acid sequence: CASSFRGASTGELFF.

This clone was observed once. The rearrangement uses TRBV9 and TRBJ2-3; D may match TRBD1 or TRBD2 (5 bases each). The CDR3 totals 13 residues. Germline CDR1 and CDR2: SGDLS and YYNGEE. With 4 bases removed from V and 6 bases from J, the gap between germline ends came to 12 bases. The CDR3 loop reads CASSPGTMDTQYF. The CDR3 DNA reads as TGTGCCAGCAGCCCCGGGACCATGGATACGCAGTATTTT.

The chain links TRBV27 to TRBJ2-1, with 9 bases matching TRBD2. The CDR3 extends over 16 amino acids. V dropped 6 bases and J dropped 6; count of bases not matched to a gene: 12. Germline loops: CDR1 MNHEY, CDR2 SMNVEV (reference sequence). The CDR3 sequence is CASRPRAGGSSNEQFF. The DNA for the CDR3 is TGTGCCAGCAGACCGCGAGCGGGAGGCTCTAGCAATGAGCAGTTCTTC.

In DNA, the CDR3 is TGCGCCAGCAGCGTCACCACCGGGACAGGGGGCAACGAGCAGTACTTC. It translates to CASSVTTGTGGNEQYF. The V and J genes are TRBV4-3 and TRBJ2-7, with 12 bases lining up with TRBD1. Germline CDR1 is LGHNA and CDR2 is YSLEER. The CDR3 is made up of 16 amino acids. With 5 bases clipped from V and 5 bases from J, the junction kept 10 bases outside the gene matches.

This clone was counted once. The chain joins TRBV4-1 to TRBJ1-2; no clear D. Trimming left V 0 bases short and J 7 bases short, with 9 bases between. The germline CDR1 and CDR2 sequences are MGHRA and YSYEKL. The CDR3 has 13 residues. CDR3 nucleotide sequence: TGCGCCAGCAGCCAAGATTGGGTACGTGGCTACACCTTC. Its protein is CASSQDWVRGYTF.

CDR3: CASSLAGSGELFF. Written as DNA, the CDR3 is TGTGCCAGCAGCTTAGCAGGTAGCGGGGAGCTGTTTTTT. The chain combines TRBV7-8 with TRBJ2-2, with D unclear. Trimming shortened V by 0 bases and J by 7 bases, and 6 bases separated the two germline ends. This CDR3 has 13 residues. Per germline, CDR1 SGHVS and CDR2 FQNEAQ.

The chain links TRBV9 to TRBJ2-2; a weak D match, TRBD1 (6 bases). V was cut by 4 bases and J by 0 bases, with 16 bases left in between. The CDR3 runs 17 residues. CDR1 is SGDLS and CDR2 is YYNGEE in the germline V gene. This CDR3 reads CASSSSGTRANTGELFF. CDR3 in DNA: TGTGCCAGCAGCAGCTCCGGGACACGAGCGAACACCGGGGAGCTGTTTTTT.

The CDR3 reads CASSQDQGIYEQYF. Here the CDR3 DNA reads TGCGCCAGCAGCCAAGACCAGGGAATCTACGAGCAGTACTTC. The chain uses TRBV4-1 and TRBJ2-7, with a tentative D call TRBD1 (5 bases). The CDR3 consists of 14 residues. Trimming shortened V by 0 bases and J by 3 bases, and 9 bases separated the two germline ends. From germline, CDR1 is MGHRA and CDR2 YSYEKL.

The chain has TRBV18 and TRBJ2-6, with D perhaps matching TRBD1 (6 bases). The ends were cut back, 4 bases at V and 5 bases at J, with 21 bases in the middle. Germline CDR1 reads KGHSH; CDR2 reads LQKENI. The CDR3 runs 18 residues. CDR3: CASSRPGHRPLWANVLTF. CDR3 in DNA: TGTGCCAGCTCACGACCGGGACACCGTCCCCTCTGGGCCAACGTCCTGACTTTC.

The CDR3 bases are TGTGCCAGCAGCCCCGAAATAACGAGCAATCAGCCCCAGCATTTT. Translated, it gives CASSPEITSNQPQHF. The chain uses TRBV7-2 and TRBJ1-5; no reliable D call. This CDR3 contains 15 residues. Trimming took 5 bases from V and 1 from J, leaving 12 bases between them. Looked up from germline, CDR1 is SGHTA and CDR2 is FQGNSA.

The V and J genes are TRBV6-5 and TRBJ2-7; possibly TRBD1 for D (6 bases). This CDR3 contains 15 residues. Between the trimmed V and J ends, which lost 0 bases and 6 bases, there was a span of 15 bases. Germline assignment: CDR1 MNHEY and CDR2 SVGAGI. CDR3 in amino acids: CASSYSGGRTGEQYF. For the CDR3, the DNA is TGTGCCAGCAGTTACTCAGGGGGTAGAACGGGCGAGCAGTACTTC.

The J gene is TRBJ2-7, the V gene TRBV28; the D is unclear. CDR1 is MDHEN and CDR2 is SYDVKM in the germline V gene. V was clipped by 3 bases and J by 2 bases, with 20 bases between them. This CDR3 has 17 residues. This chain's CDR3 is CASSFVTLGQATYEQYF. DNA of the CDR3: TGTGCCAGCAGTTTCGTTACGCTGGGTCAGGCAACCTACGAGCAGTACTTC.

The CDR3 coding sequence is TGTGCCAGCAGCGGGACTAGCGGGTTCCAAGAGACCCAGTACTTC. It codes for CASSGTSGFQETQYF. This chain connects TRBV9 to TRBJ2-5; 11 nucleotides align to TRBD2. V shed 3 bases and J 1 base; nucleotides not matched to a gene: 2. Germline CDR1 and CDR2: SGDLS and YYNGEE. This CDR3 has 15 amino acids.

The chain joins TRBV4-1 to TRBJ2-3, with 7 bases matching TRBD2. The V gene end was trimmed by 1 base and the J gene end by 4 bases; junction bases not matched to a gene: 5. The CDR3 is made up of 15 amino acids. In germline, CDR1 is MGHRA, CDR2 YSYEKL. The CDR3 loop is CASSQGGGSADTQYF. CDR3 in DNA: TGCGCCAGCAGCCAAGGGGGCGGGAGCGCAGATACGCAGTATTTT.

Notes on this clone: The sample carries other DNA sequences with the same CDR3. This chain uses TRBV9 with TRBJ2-3; D gene unclear. V was clipped by 0 bases and J by 4 bases, with 6 bases between them. The CDR3 totals 13 residues. Germline V gene lookup returns CDR1 SGDLS and CDR2 YYNGEE. The CDR3 DNA reads TGTGCCAGCAGCGTAGCAAGTGCAGATACGCAGTATTTT. This encodes CASSVASADTQYF.

CDR3 protein: CASSSGPRTGEKLFF. The CDR3 coding sequence is TGTGCCAGCAGCTCGGGCCCGAGGACAGGTGAAAAACTGTTTTTT. V usage is TRBV6-5 and J usage is TRBJ1-4, with 7 nucleotides matching TRBD1. The V gene's germline CDR1 is MNHEY and CDR2 SVGAGI. Trimming at V came to 6 bases and at J to 7 bases, leaving 11 bases not matched to a gene. This CDR3 region has 15 residues.